Detailed here is one T cell receptor beta chain. Its recognized antigen is unknown. It has no much larger one-base neighbor in the sample; base qualities were not kept. The cohort was made up of 666 healthy bone marrow donors. Cohort members were all nominally healthy when sampled, although unrecorded immune exposures were likely present. The donor tested CMV seropositive, placing the donor among the 289 seropositive members of the cohort. A peripheral blood sample was provided by each donor, and peripheral blood mononuclear cells were used for TCR beta sequencing. The Qiagen DNeasy Blood Extraction Kit was used to extract genomic DNA from the blood cell samples. This sample was taken from a study of cytomegalovirus exposure and HLA in healthy donors (dated by TCRdb to about 2017). Broadly, across the study: According to an earlier analysis of around 600 of the donors, some 180 million T cells yielded 117 million unique TCR beta sequences and less than 300 Gb of sequence data. In a later analysis, previously published TCR beta repertoires from hundreds of donors were re-analyzed and high-resolution HLA genotyping was added so that TCR occurrence patterns could be studied. Genome-wide SNP genotypes for about 55% of the 666 donors were used in a later genetic analysis, which treated that subset as a discovery cohort. An earlier analysis of 587 of the donors used high-throughput TCR beta sequencing to judge whether each TCR beta V gene segment behaved as functional or pseudogenic. Donor age, sex, ethnicity and CMV serostatus were compiled alongside the repertoire data. The number of donors typed differed by locus, with roughly 620-630 for A, B, C, DRB1 and DQB1, more than 500 for DQA1, about 610 for DPA1, and roughly 450 for DPB1. The aim of the study was to test whether cataloging public T cell receptors could identify signatures of past pathogen exposure. The study combined high-throughput TCR immunosequencing, statistical association of individual TCRs with disease status, and machine learning to predict cytomegalovirus infection status. Every discovery cohort repertoire had been produced on one sequencing platform. Of the 300 to 400 genotyped donors, roughly 80% fell in the genetic ancestry cluster associated with self-reported Caucasian donors. HLA typing included class I and class II loci at four-digit resolution. In the later analysis, no new phenotypic data were used to find candidate immune exposures; instead, reliance was placed on TCR beta sequences and their occurrence across donors. On average, around 230,000 unique TCR beta nucleotide sequences were sequenced per donor among a few hundred genotyped donors of the cohort, with about 19% of those sequences being non-productive. Roughly 5 DR-DQ haplotypes were treated as single units for association and clustering because of strong linkage in the cohort. Along with the roughly 700-subject first cohort, a separate validation cohort of 120 different subjects was used. The study profiled the T cell repertoires of about 640 subjects by immunosequencing and related them to cytomegalovirus serostatus. Roughly 300 gigabases of sequencing data and approximately 85 million unique TCR sequences were included in an early release covering about 600 HLA-typed donors. What the research found in general, with its limitations: According to a later analysis, parvovirus B19, influenza, CMV and Epstein-Barr virus appeared linked to several top co-occurrence clusters. A later analysis found that TCR association rates varied across HLA loci, with DRB1 alleles showing the most associated TCRs and HLA-C alleles the fewest. Compared with equally common non-associated chains, HLA-associated TCR beta chains in a later analysis were more clonally expanded and had lower generation probabilities. The authors suggested that the approach could potentially be generalized to other disease states and immunological phenotypes. A further reported finding was that TCR beta sequences accurately predicted the HLA-A and HLA-B alleles for most subjects in the first cohort. Because HLA typing was unavailable for some donors at each locus, only the typed subset was used in association tests. Three of the identified cytomegalovirus-associated TCR beta chains were confirmed in vitro to be specific for cytomegalovirus antigens. Assigning TCR associations to individual alleles was difficult when HLA alleles, especially DR and DQ, strongly co-occurred. Presence/absence analyses assumed roughly uniform sequencing depth across donors, an assumption that may not hold. V-gene and J-gene trimming of TCR beta chains was associated with a missense DCLRE1C variant in a later genetic analysis, and the association was replicated in an independent cohort. The study gave a list of about 150 TCR beta chains associated with cytomegalovirus. According to a later genetic analysis, donors in an Asian-associated ancestry cluster had fewer N-insertions in productive TCRs than the approximately 670-donor mean. Because the 87-base-pair reads could not distinguish some IMGT-functional V segments, including TRBV6-2 and TRBV6-3, those segments were excluded. Cytomegalovirus status was reported to be diagnosed by the classifier with high specificity and sensitivity in both the original and validation cohorts. Because counts were too low, under 20 rarely observed V segments, including chromosome 9 orphons, were left out of the earlier analysis of 500 to 650 of the donors. According to a later analysis, most CMV-associated TCR beta chains appeared to be HLA-restricted, and the HLA associations seemed to be driven largely by CMV exposure. An earlier analysis of several hundred of the donors showed that most TCR beta V segments appeared in productive rearrangements either about 87% or about 30% of the time, which broadly matched IMGT annotations. Correlated functional status among segregating V segments might reflect linkage disequilibrium, but an unknown experimental factor could not be ruled out. The sequencing pipeline was judged likely to have produced a cluster of highly shared sequence variants as a technical artifact. Only TCR beta chains were sequenced in this cohort, and the absence of alpha or paired-chain data limited detectable features. Specific HLA alleles were associated with 16,951 TCR beta sequences at a false discovery rate of 0.05 in a later analysis. Immune exposure information for the cohort was limited to CMV serostatus. Most TCR sequences were seen in very few donors, while some public TCRs were found in many individuals.

The germline V gene supplies CDR1 SGHRS and CDR2 YFSETQ. The CDR3 has 17 amino acids, counting the end cysteine and phenylalanine. The DNA shown is the 51-base CDR3, in frame from base 1. Ends trimmed: V by 4 bases, J by 3 bases; bases unmatched to a gene: 11. The library was obtained by the immunoSEQ multiplex PCR assay. For the multiplex PCR, a mixture combining 60 forward primers for TCR Vbeta segments and 13 reverse primers for TCR Jbeta segments was used. The CDR3 region of rearranged TCR beta genes was amplified from genomic DNA by a multiplex PCR assay. On the Illumina HiSeq System, the amplified TCR beta libraries were sequenced as 87-base-pair reads. For the original study's pipeline: A later analysis tallied around 82 million unique TCR beta chains across the 640 or so repertoires, and approximately 12 million of those chains were shared by two or more donors. To remove PCR and sequencing errors, raw reads were error-corrected and collapsed into unique sequences using a nearest-neighbor algorithm that merged closely related sequences. CDR3 sequences were aligned to IMGT reference sequences to assign V, D and J gene segments. For a sequence to be retained, a match of at least six nucleotides was required to both a V gene segment and a J gene segment. A rearrangement was called productive if the CDR3 had no stop codons and remained in frame with V and J, and every other rearrangement was called non-productive. CDR3 was defined according to IMGT convention as the region running from the second conserved V-encoded cysteine to the conserved J-encoded phenylalanine. Sequences without an unambiguous match to a single V gene segment were excluded from the earlier analysis of about 630 of the donors. In an earlier analysis of 450 to 750 of the donors, a V segment was called functional when productive rearrangements were above 56.7%, and segregating when the standard deviation between donors exceeded 5%. A statistical classification framework was built for diagnosing cytomegalovirus status from the catalog of TCR beta chain sequences. A later analysis assigned V and J genes by comparing TCR nucleotide sequences with IMGT/GENE-DB human TR gene sequences. The TCRdist pipeline was used in a later analysis to assign CDR3 sequences and most-parsimonious VDJ recombination scenarios. In a later analysis, each TCR beta chain was defined by its CDR3 amino acid sequence together with its V-gene family, and reads lacking a unique V-gene family were excluded. In a later analysis, nearly 600 highly shared, low-generation-probability nucleotide sequences were removed to address suspected cross-contamination and a sequencing artifact. For each public chain, a later analysis derived a clonal expansion index from normalized ranks of inferred template counts within each repertoire. In a later analysis, generation probabilities were computed with a VDJ recombination model fitted to out-of-frame rearrangements, and the resulting probabilities were checked against IGoR. In a later analysis, hypergeometric tests were used to score TCR-TCR, TCR-HLA and TCR-CMV co-occurrence, with a repertoire-size bias correction applied to TCR pairs. To estimate false discovery rates, a later analysis permuted the HLA or CMV assignments 20 times. In a later analysis, co-occurring TCRs were grouped with DBSCAN, and TCRdist sequence similarity was added when clustering was performed within HLA-allele-positive subsets. Co-occurrence clustering excluded repertoires with fewer than 30,000 or more than 120,000 public chains, plus five with anomalous nucleotide sharing. Drawn from immuneACCESS, this table holds only the in-frame rearrangements with V and J called that TCRdb kept. Clones are partly lost; checked studies trace under half to an unresolved V gene and leave the rest unexplained. V and J calls and clone size are given by that table; D and trimming were obtained from the DNA. This sample lists 150,000 or so clones; around four fifths were detected once. Of the sample, approximately 10% is held by the ten largest clones.

The chain was built from TRBV5-1 and TRBJ1-1; the central 11 bases match TRBD1. The sequenced material came from PBMCs. The receptor was isolated from a man younger than 30 in good health and CMV-seropositive. The DNA sequence follows: TGCGCCAGCAGCCCAGGACCTCGGGACAGGGGGGACACTGAAGCTTTCTTT. The translation is CASSPGPRDRGDTEAFF.